This entry concerns a single T cell receptor (beta chain). Its antigen specificity is not known. No much larger clone is present one base from it, and per-base qualities are unavailable. This sample was included in a study of cytomegalovirus exposure and HLA in healthy donors (dated by TCRdb to 2017 to 2019). Broadly, across the study: An earlier analysis of several hundred of the donors reported over 250 Gb of sequence data and 95 million to 130 million unique TCR beta sequences obtained from about 179 million T cells. In a later analysis, previously published TCR beta repertoires from more than 500 donors were re-analyzed and high-resolution HLA genotyping was added so that TCR occurrence patterns could be studied. The genetic ancestry cluster associated with self-reported Caucasian donors included about four fifths of the approximately 410 genotyped donors. In an earlier analysis of a few hundred of the donors, high-throughput TCR beta sequencing was used to judge whether each TCR beta V gene segment behaved as functional or pseudogenic. Across some 400 genotyped donors of the cohort, an average of roughly 250,000 unique TCR beta nucleotide sequences per donor were sequenced, and 15% to 20% of those sequences were non-productive. In a later genetic analysis, genome-wide SNP genotypes for about three fifths of the roughly 670 donors were used, and that subset was treated as a discovery cohort. Donor age, sex, ethnicity and CMV serostatus were compiled alongside the repertoire data. About 300 gigabases of sequencing data and roughly 90 million unique TCR sequences were included in an early release covering about 600 HLA-typed donors. Using immunosequencing, the study profiled T cell repertoires from 666 subjects and related those repertoires to cytomegalovirus serostatus. Typing coverage differed by locus: A, B, C, DRB1 and DQB1 were typed in roughly 620-640 donors, DQA1 in 522, DPA1 in around 580, and DPB1 in just under 480. Because of strong linkage in the cohort, 4 to 6 DR-DQ haplotypes were treated as single units for association and clustering. A separate validation cohort of roughly 130 different subjects was used in addition to the approximately 700-subject first cohort. To predict cytomegalovirus infection status, the study combined high-throughput TCR immunosequencing, statistical association of individual TCRs with disease status, and machine learning. The study was designed to test whether signatures of past pathogen exposure could be identified by cataloging public T cell receptors. HLA typing covered class I and class II loci at four-digit resolution. The later analysis used no new phenotypic data to find candidate immune exposures, relying instead on TCR beta sequences and their occurrence across donors. Every repertoire in the discovery cohort had been generated on one and the same sequencing platform.

The germline V gene gives CDR1 as ENHRY and CDR2 as SYGVKD. Cut back by 2 bases and 9 bases, the V and J ends lie 8 bases apart. Reading from cysteine to phenylalanine, the CDR3 counts 12 amino acids. Only the CDR3 DNA is retained, 36 bases long and in frame from the first base. In total, 600 or so healthy bone marrow donors made up the cohort. Cohort members were all nominally healthy when sampled, although unrecorded immune exposures were likely present. The donor was CMV seronegative and was included in the group of over 300 seronegative cohort members. A peripheral blood sample was provided by each donor, and peripheral blood mononuclear cells were used for TCR beta sequencing. The Qiagen DNeasy Blood Extraction Kit was used to extract genomic DNA from the blood cell samples. The research as a whole found: Correlated functional status among segregating V segments might be attributable to linkage disequilibrium, but an unknown experimental factor could not be ruled out. A cluster of highly shared sequence variants was judged likely to be a technical artifact of the sequencing pipeline. A later analysis found that most CMV-associated TCR beta chains appeared HLA-restricted, with HLA associations seemingly driven largely by CMV exposure. Because counts were too low, seventeen rarely observed V segments, including chromosome 9 orphons, were excluded from the earlier analysis of 587 of the donors. The study gave a list of 150 to 200 TCR beta chains associated with cytomegalovirus. In vitro tests confirmed that a few of the cytomegalovirus-associated TCR beta chains recognize cytomegalovirus antigens. Roughly uniform sequencing depth across donors was assumed in presence/absence analyses, although this assumption may not hold. A later analysis found that HLA-associated TCR beta chains were more clonally expanded and had lower generation probabilities than equally common non-associated chains. According to a later genetic analysis, donors in an Asian-associated ancestry cluster had fewer N-insertions in productive TCRs than the approximately 630-donor mean. The cohort was sequenced for TCR beta chains only, and without alpha or paired-chain data the features that could be detected were limited. Specific HLA alleles were associated with roughly 16,000 TCR beta sequences at a false discovery rate of 0.05 in a later analysis. When HLA alleles, especially DR and DQ, strongly co-occurred, attributing TCR associations to individual alleles was difficult. In both the original and validation cohorts, the classifier was reported to diagnose cytomegalovirus status with high specificity and sensitivity. A further reported finding was that TCR beta sequences accurately predicted the HLA-A and HLA-B alleles for most subjects in the first cohort. HLA typing was unavailable for some donors at each locus, so association tests used only the typed subset. Most TCR sequences were observed very rarely across donors, whereas some public TCRs were present in many individuals. A later genetic analysis associated a missense DCLRE1C variant with V-gene and J-gene trimming of TCR beta chains, and an independent cohort replicated the association. A later analysis found that TCR association rates varied across HLA loci, with DRB1 alleles showing the most associated TCRs and HLA-C alleles the fewest. A later analysis reported that several top co-occurrence clusters appeared linked to parvovirus B19, influenza, CMV and Epstein-Barr virus. In an earlier analysis of 587 of the donors, most TCR beta V segments appeared in productive rearrangements about 87% or about 30% of the time, broadly matching IMGT annotations. According to the authors, the approach could potentially be generalized to other disease states and immunological phenotypes. The only immune exposure information available for the cohort was CMV serostatus. Some IMGT-functional V segments, including TRBV6-2 and TRBV6-3, could not be distinguished by the 87-base-pair reads and were therefore excluded.

The method behind the library was the immunoSEQ multiplex PCR assay. The multiplex PCR relied on a mix of 60 forward primers for TCR Vbeta segments and 13 reverse primers for TCR Jbeta segments. Amplification of the CDR3 region of rearranged TCR beta genes was performed with a multiplex PCR assay on genomic DNA. The Illumina HiSeq System was used to sequence the amplified TCR beta libraries as 87-base-pair reads. Per the original workflow: Across the 700 or so repertoires, a later analysis counted 78 million or so unique TCR beta chains, 9.5 million to 13 million of which were shared by at least two donors. To remove PCR and sequencing errors, raw reads were error-corrected and collapsed into unique sequences using a nearest-neighbor algorithm that merged closely related sequences. To assign V, D and J gene segments, CDR3 sequences were aligned to IMGT reference sequences. For a sequence to be retained, a match of at least six nucleotides was required to both a V gene segment and a J gene segment. Rearrangements were called productive when the CDR3 lacked stop codons and stayed in frame with V and J; all others were non-productive. CDR3 was defined according to IMGT convention as the region running from the second conserved V-encoded cysteine to the conserved J-encoded phenylalanine. Sequences without an unambiguous match to a single V gene segment were excluded from the earlier analysis of 450 to 750 of the donors. An earlier analysis of 587 of the donors classified V segments as functional when productive rearrangements were above 56.7% and as segregating when the standard deviation between donors was above 5%. A statistical classification framework was built for diagnosing cytomegalovirus status from the catalog of TCR beta chain sequences. A later analysis assigned V and J genes by comparing TCR nucleotide sequences with IMGT/GENE-DB human TR gene sequences. In a later analysis, CDR3 sequences and most-parsimonious VDJ recombination scenarios were assigned using the TCRdist pipeline. A later analysis defined each TCR beta chain by its CDR3 amino acid sequence plus V-gene family, and excluded reads lacking a unique V-gene family. As a way to deal with suspected cross-contamination and a sequencing artifact, a later analysis dropped 640 or so nucleotide sequences that were highly shared and had low generation probability. In a later analysis, a clonal expansion index was calculated for each public chain from normalized within-repertoire ranks of inferred template counts. A later analysis computed generation probabilities with a VDJ recombination model fitted to out-of-frame rearrangements, and checked the results against IGoR. In a later analysis, TCR-TCR, TCR-HLA and TCR-CMV co-occurrence was scored with hypergeometric tests, and a repertoire-size bias correction was applied to TCR pairs. False discovery rates were estimated in a later analysis by permuting HLA or CMV assignments 20 times. In a later analysis, co-occurring TCRs were grouped using DBSCAN, and TCRdist sequence similarity was added for clustering within HLA-allele-positive subsets. For co-occurrence clustering, repertoires with fewer than 30,000 or more than 120,000 public chains were excluded, along with 4 to 6 repertoires with anomalous nucleotide sharing. TCRdb took over this immuneACCESS table, retaining in-frame rearrangements with V and J assigned. Such tables are incomplete; in checked studies, under half of the missing clones stem from an unresolved V gene, and the remainder is unexplained. V and J calls and clone size are as listed in that table; D and trimming were resolved from the DNA. Here the sample has 150,000 to 200,000 clones; about 85% occur a single time. The ten most abundant clones make up roughly 1.6% of the sample.

This clonotype was obtained from a woman aged 45-65 years in good health and CMV-seronegative. This chain is built from TRBV10-3 and TRBJ1-3; the D gene lacks a confident call. Specimen: PBMCs. The CDR3 region: CAISELRGTIYF. The DNA sequence is as follows: TGTGCCATCAGTGAGCTGCGGGGCACCATATATTTT.